A single count supports the clone carrying this T cell receptor (beta chain). Its antigen is undetermined. The data were taken from a study of cytomegalovirus exposure and HLA in healthy donors. Study details: Earlier work reported approximately 110 million unique TCR beta sequences from 150 million to 200 million T cells. Study-wide results and caveats: Later analysis identified several of the most significant clusters that appeared linked to common viral pathogens.

The PCR used 60 Vbeta and 13 Jbeta primers. Here immunoSEQ multiplex PCR was the method, and the copy in TCRdb shows in-frame clones only, minus some. Seen here are roughly 230,000 clones, about nine tenths observed once, and the top ten hold 1.5% to 2%. The CDR3 contains 14 residues. The V gene's germline CDR1 is MNHEY and CDR2 SVGAGI. The ends were cut back, 7 bases at V and 1 base at J, with 13 bases in the middle. The V call is TRBV6-5, the J call TRBJ2-5; possibly TRBD1 for D (5 bases). The TCR comes from a girl aged 2-10 years in good health and CMV-seronegative. Sequencing input: PBMCs. CDR3: CASIQVHSQETQYF. CDR3 sequence (DNA): TGTGCCAGCATACAGGTGCACTCCCAAGAGACCCAGTACTTC.